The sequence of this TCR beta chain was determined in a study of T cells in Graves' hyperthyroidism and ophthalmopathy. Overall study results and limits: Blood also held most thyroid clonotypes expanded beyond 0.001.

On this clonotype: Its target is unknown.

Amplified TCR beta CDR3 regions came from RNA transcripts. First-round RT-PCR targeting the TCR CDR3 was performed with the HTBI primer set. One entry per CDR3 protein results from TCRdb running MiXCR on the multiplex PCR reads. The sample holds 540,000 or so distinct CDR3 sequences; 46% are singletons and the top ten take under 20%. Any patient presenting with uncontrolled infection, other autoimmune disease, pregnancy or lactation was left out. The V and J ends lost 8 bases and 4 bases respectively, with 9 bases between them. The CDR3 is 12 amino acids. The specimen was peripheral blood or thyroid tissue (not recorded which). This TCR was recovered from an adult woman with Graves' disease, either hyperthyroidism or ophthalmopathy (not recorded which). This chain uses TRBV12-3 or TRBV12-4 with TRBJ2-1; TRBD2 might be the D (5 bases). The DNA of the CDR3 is TGTGCCAGCGGGAGAAGGTACAATGAGCAGTTCTTC. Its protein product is CASGRRYNEQFF.